This TCR beta chain derives from a study of T cells in Graves' hyperthyroidism and ophthalmopathy. V gave up 0 bases and J gave up 9 bases; unmatched junction bases: 11. This CDR3 region has 16 residues. The germline CDR1 and CDR2 sequences are SGDLS and YYNGEE. The investigators amplified TCR beta CDR3 regions from RNA transcripts. RT-PCR in the first round (using the HTBI primer set) targeted the TCR CDR3. In TCRdb, the multiplex PCR reads were re-called with MiXCR into one record per CDR3 protein. The profile covers almost 500,000 distinct CDR3 sequences, with less than 25% appearing a single time and around 47% taken by the ten largest.

This clonotype originated in a woman in her seventies with Graves' ophthalmopathy. The rearrangement uses TRBV9 and TRBJ2-1; 8 bases match TRBD2. Sequencing was done on a sample of blood. CDR3 in DNA: TGTGCCAGCAGCGTAGCGCTAGCGGGCCGTCTGGGTGAGCAGTTCTTC. Its translation is CASSVALAGRLGEQFF.